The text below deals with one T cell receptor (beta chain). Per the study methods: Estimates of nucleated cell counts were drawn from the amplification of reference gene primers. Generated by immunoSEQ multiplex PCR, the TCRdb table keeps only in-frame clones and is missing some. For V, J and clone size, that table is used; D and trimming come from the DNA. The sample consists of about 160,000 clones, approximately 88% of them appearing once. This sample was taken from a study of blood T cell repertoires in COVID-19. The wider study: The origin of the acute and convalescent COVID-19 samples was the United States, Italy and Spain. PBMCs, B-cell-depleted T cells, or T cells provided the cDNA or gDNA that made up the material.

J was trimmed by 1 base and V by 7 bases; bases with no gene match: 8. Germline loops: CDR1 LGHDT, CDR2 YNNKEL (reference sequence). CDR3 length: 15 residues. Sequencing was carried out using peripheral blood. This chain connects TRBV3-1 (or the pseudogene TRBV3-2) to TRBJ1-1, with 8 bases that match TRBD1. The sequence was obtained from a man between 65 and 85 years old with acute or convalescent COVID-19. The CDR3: CASKRTGPSNTEAFF. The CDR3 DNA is TGTGCCAGCAAACGGACAGGGCCATCGAACACTGAAGCTTTCTTT.